This T cell receptor beta chain stems from a study of blood T cell repertoires in COVID-19. The CDR3 contains 16 residues. V was clipped by 1 base and J by 2 bases; unmatched bases: 7. CDR1 is LNHNV, CDR2 YYDKDF, per germline (reference sequence). Sequencing used immunoSEQ multiplex PCR; TCRdb keeps in-frame clones, though not all of them. The table has under 450,000 clones, 80% to 85% seen once. Sequenced: PBMCs or T cells enriched from blood (not recorded which). The chain joins TRBV15 to TRBJ2-7, with 8 bases that match TRBD2. This TCR was recovered from a woman aged 45-65 years who had recovered from COVID-19. The CDR3 loop is CATSRGSGGMAYEQYF. CDR3 in DNA: TGTGCCACCAGCAGAGGAAGCGGGGGCATGGCCTACGAGCAGTACTTC.